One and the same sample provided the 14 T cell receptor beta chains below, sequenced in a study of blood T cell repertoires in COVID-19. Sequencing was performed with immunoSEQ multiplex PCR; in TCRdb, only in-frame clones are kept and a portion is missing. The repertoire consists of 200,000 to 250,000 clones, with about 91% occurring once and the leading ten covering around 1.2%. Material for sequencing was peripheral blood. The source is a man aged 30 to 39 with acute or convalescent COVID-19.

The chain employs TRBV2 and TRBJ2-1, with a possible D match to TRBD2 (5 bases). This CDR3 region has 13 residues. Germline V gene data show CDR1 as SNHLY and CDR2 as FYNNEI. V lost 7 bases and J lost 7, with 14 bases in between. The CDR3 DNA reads TGTGCCAGCAAGAGGGCGTTAGGGAATGAGCAGTTCTTC. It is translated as CASKRALGNEQFF.

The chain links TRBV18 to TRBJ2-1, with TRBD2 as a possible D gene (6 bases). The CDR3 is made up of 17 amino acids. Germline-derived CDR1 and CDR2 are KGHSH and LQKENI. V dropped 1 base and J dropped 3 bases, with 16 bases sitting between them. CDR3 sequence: CASSPQRNRGIYNEQFF. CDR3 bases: TGTGCCAGCTCACCACAGAGGAATCGGGGGATCTACAATGAGCAGTTCTTC.

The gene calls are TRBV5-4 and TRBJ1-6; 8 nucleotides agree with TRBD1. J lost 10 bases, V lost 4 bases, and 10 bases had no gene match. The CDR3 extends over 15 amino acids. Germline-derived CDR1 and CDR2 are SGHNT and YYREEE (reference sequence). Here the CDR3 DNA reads TGTGCCAGCAGCCCGAAACAGGGGGAAGGCTCACCCCTCCACTTT. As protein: CASSPKQGEGSPLHF.

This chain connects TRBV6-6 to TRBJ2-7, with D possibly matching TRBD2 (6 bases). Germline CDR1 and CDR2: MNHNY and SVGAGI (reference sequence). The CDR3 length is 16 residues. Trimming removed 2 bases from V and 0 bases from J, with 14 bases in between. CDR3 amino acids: CASSYGRRVFSYEQYF. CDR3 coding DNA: TGTGCCAGCAGTTACGGGCGGAGGGTATTCTCCTACGAGCAGTACTTC.

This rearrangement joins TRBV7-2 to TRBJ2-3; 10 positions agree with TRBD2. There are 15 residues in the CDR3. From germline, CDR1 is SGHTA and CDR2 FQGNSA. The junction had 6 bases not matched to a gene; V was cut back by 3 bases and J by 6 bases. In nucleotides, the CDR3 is TGTGCCAGCAGCTTTCCTAGCGGGGGTAGGGATACGCAGTATTTT. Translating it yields CASSFPSGGRDTQYF.

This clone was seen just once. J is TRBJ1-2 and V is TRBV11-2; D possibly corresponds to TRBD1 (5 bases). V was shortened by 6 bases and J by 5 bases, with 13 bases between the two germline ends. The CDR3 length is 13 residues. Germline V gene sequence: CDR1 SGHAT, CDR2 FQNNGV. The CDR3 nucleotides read TGTGCCAGCAGTTCAGGGTTGGGGTATGGCTACACCTTC. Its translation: CASSSGLGYGYTF.

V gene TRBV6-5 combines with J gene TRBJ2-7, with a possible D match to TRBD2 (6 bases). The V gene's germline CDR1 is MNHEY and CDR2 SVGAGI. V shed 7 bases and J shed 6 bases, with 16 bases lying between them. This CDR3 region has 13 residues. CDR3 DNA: TGTGCCAGCAAACCCGCCCGGGGGTTCGAGCAGTACTTC. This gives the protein CASKPARGFEQYF.

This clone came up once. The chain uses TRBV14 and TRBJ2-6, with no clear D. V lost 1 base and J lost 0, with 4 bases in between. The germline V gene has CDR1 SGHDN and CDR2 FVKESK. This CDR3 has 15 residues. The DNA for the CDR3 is TGTGCCAGCAGCCAAGCCCGCTCTGGGGCCAACGTCCTGACTTTC. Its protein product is CASSQARSGANVLTF.

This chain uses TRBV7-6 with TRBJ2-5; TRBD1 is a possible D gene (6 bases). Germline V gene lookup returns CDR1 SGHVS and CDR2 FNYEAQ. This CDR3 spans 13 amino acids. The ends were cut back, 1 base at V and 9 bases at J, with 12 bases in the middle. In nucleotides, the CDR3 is TGTGCCAGCAGCTTAGACACAGGGTTGGCCCAGTACTTC. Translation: CASSLDTGLAQYF.

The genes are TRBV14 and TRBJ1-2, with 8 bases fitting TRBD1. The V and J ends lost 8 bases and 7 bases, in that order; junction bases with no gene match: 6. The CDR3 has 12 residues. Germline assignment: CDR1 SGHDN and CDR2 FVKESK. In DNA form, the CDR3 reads TGTGCCAGCGGAGACAGGGGAATTGGCTACACCTTC. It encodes CASGDRGIGYTF.

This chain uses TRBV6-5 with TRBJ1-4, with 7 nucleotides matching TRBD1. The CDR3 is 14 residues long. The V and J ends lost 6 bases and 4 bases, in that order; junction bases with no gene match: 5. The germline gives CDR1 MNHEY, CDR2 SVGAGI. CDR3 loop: CASRAGTVNEKLFF. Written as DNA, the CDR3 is TGTGCCAGCAGGGCAGGGACAGTTAATGAAAAACTGTTTTTT.

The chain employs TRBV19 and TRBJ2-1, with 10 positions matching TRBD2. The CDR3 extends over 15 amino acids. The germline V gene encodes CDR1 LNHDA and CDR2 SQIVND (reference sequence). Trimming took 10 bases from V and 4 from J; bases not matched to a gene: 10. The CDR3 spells CATASLAGVYNEQFF. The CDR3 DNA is TGTGCCACCGCGTCCCTAGCGGGAGTTTACAATGAGCAGTTCTTC.

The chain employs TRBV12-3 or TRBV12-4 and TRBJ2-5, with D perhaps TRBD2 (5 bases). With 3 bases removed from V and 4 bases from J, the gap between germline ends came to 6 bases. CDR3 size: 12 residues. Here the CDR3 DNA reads TGTGCCAGCAGTTTTGCGGGAGAGACCCAGTACTTC. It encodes CASSFAGETQYF.

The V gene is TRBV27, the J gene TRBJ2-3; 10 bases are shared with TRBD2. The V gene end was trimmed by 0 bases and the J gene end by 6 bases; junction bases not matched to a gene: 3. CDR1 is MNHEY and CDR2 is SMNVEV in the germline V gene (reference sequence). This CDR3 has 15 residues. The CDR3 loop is CASSLSAGGSDTQYF. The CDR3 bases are TGTGCCAGCAGTTTATCAGCGGGAGGGTCCGATACGCAGTATTTT.